This section outlines one TCR beta chain sequence together with its context. The antigen is unknown. This sample stems from a study of cytomegalovirus exposure and HLA in healthy donors. Study-level points and caveats: More clonal expansion characterized HLA-associated TCR beta chains than equally common others in a later analysis. Analyses of presence/absence relied on an assumption of roughly uniform sequencing depth across donors. Later genetic work tied a missense DCLRE1C variant to beta-chain V and J trimming. A cluster of highly shared sequence variants was likely a sequencing artifact.

This CDR3 is 14 amino acids long. Germline CDR1 MNHEY, CDR2 SVGAGI. V dropped 5 bases and J dropped 3 bases, with 11 bases sitting between them. Use of 60 Vbeta and 13 Jbeta primers characterized the PCR. Clones were read by immunoSEQ multiplex PCR, and TCRdb kept only the in-frame ones, dropping some. Of under 70,000 clones listed, 68% are singletons. The chain joins TRBV6-5 to TRBJ1-5, with TRBD1 as a possible D gene (6 bases). This clonotype was obtained from a woman aged 30 to 39 in good health and CMV-seronegative. Sequences were obtained from PBMCs. This CDR3 is CASSAQGYNQPQHF. DNA for the CDR3: TGTGCCAGCAGTGCCCAGGGGTACAATCAGCCCCAGCATTTT.